The T cell receptor (beta chain) under discussion was sequenced for a study of shared clonotypes between healthy human individuals. The study, taken as a whole, reports: Sorted-subset sequencing, rarefaction showed, was incomplete despite large depth. Across a handful of donors, naive CD4 shared around 5%, naive CD8 around 4%, memory CD4 2% to 2.5%, memory CD8 0.35% to 0.5%.

This clone has only a few counts. Its antigen remains unknown. Other DNA sequences of this sample code for an identical CDR3. Genomic DNA belonging to each subset was distributed in equal measure over several immunoSEQ plates. The input for sorted-subset replicate PCRs was approximately 200 ng DNA, 25,000 to 35,000 T cell genomes. Produced via immunoSEQ multiplex PCR; TCRdb's table is partial and in-frame only. The table records roughly 2.2 million clones, approximately 93% of them present only once. This clonotype was sampled from a man aged 18 to 29 in good health. Some clones in this sample may be carry-over from other donors' samples. Sequences were obtained from naive CD4+ T cells from PBMCs. Subset noted: CD45RA+ positively selected.

The CDR3 reads CASNGSNQPQHF. The CDR3 coding sequence is TGTGCCAGCAACGGTAGCAATCAGCCCCAGCATTTT. The chain links TRBV28 to TRBJ1-5; D is unresolved. Germline lookup yields CDR1 MDHEN and CDR2 SYDVKM. There are 12 residues in the CDR3. The V and J ends lost 7 bases and 0 bases respectively, with 4 bases between them.